A single sample gave rise to the 8 T cell receptor beta chains below, sequenced in a study of vaccination and CD4 T cells after COVID-19. These receptors have no identified antigens. CD4+ T cells that had been cultured provided DNA sequenced with the Oncomine TCR Beta short-read assay. TCRdb reanalysed the PCR reads using MiXCR and keeps one entry per CDR3 protein. The sample includes roughly 15,000 distinct CDR3 sequences, over 60% of them seen just once. Regarding treatment: roughly 10-day PBMC culture with coronavirus spike peptide pools or control peptides (ViraFEST assay). Sequenced input: CD4+ T cells from blood, cultured in vitro. Source of these receptors: a human donor who had recovered from COVID-19.

The V and J genes are TRBV7-9 and TRBJ2-7, with 9 bases matching TRBD1. The junction had 8 bases not matched to a gene; V was cut back by 7 bases and J by 4 bases. This CDR3 is built from 14 residues. From germline, CDR1 is SEHNR and CDR2 FQNEAQ (reference sequence). The CDR3 reads CASTVADRGYEQYF. The CDR3 region has the DNA TGTGCCAGCACCGTGGCGGACAGGGGTTACGAGCAGTACTTC.

This clonotype was found a few times. The chain recombines TRBV27 with TRBJ2-2; 8 nucleotides align to TRBD2. In germline, CDR1 is MNHEY, CDR2 SMNVEV (reference sequence). V trimming: 3 bases; J trimming: 7 bases; junction bases outside the gene matches: 7. The CDR3 is 15 residues long. The CDR3 DNA sequence: TGTGCCAGCAGTTTTATGCGGGAGGCCGGCGGGGAGCTGTTTTTT. It encodes CASSFMREAGGELFF.

V is TRBV28 and J is TRBJ1-5; 8 bases are shared with TRBD1. The CDR3 contains 16 residues. The germline V gene has CDR1 MDHEN and CDR2 SYDVKM. The J segment lost 3 bases and the V segment lost 7 bases, leaving 11 bases of the junction unmatched. CDR3 bases: TGTGCCAGCAAACAGGGAGGACAGGGCTTCAATCAGCCCCAGCATTTT. Residues: CASKQGGQGFNQPQHF.

The chain is built from TRBV7-3 and TRBJ2-1; tentatively, D is TRBD1 (7 bases). The germline CDR1 and CDR2 sequences are SGHTA and FQGTGA. The CDR3 consists of 13 residues. The V gene lost 5 bases and the J gene lost 9 bases, with 14 bases spanning the gap. The CDR3 loop is CASSTRQGGEQFF. For the CDR3, the DNA is TGTGCCAGCAGCACAAGACAGGGAGGTGAGCAGTTCTTC. Full variable domain (outside the CDR3, taken from reference TRBV7-3 and TRBJ2-1): GAGVSQTPSNKVTEKGKYVELRCDPISGHTALYWYRQSLGQGPEFLIYFQGTGAADDSGLPNDRFFAVRPEGSVSTLKIQRTERGDSAVYLCASSTRQGGEQFFGPGTRLTVL.

The gene calls are TRBV28 and TRBJ1-2; the match to TRBD1 covers 9 bases. The trim removed 6 bases at V and 4 bases at J, leaving 9 bases unmatched. The CDR3 covers 15 residues. Germline CDR1 is MDHEN and CDR2 is SYDVKM. In DNA form, the CDR3 reads TGTGCCAGCAGGAAACAGGGGGCGCGGATCTATGGCTACACCTTC. Translation: CASRKQGARIYGYTF.

The chain is built from TRBV27 and TRBJ1-2; TRBD1 matches at 7 bases. Per the germline V gene, CDR1 is MNHEY and CDR2 is SMNVEV (reference sequence). V lost 3 bases and J lost 0; bases outside the gene matches: 10. The CDR3 consists of 17 residues. The DNA of the CDR3 is TGTGCCAGCAGTTTGTTGAGGGGGCGAGGGACTAACTATGGCTACACCTTC. Its protein is CASSLLRGRGTNYGYTF.

The chain uses TRBV9 and TRBJ1-1, with D hard to call. V lost 1 base and J 1 base, leaving 8 bases between the germline ends. CDR1 and CDR2 from the germline V gene are SGDLS and YYNGEE. The CDR3 length is 14 residues. CDR3 bases: TGTGCCAGCAGCGTACACAGTCAGAACACTGAAGCTTTCTTT. Its translation is CASSVHSQNTEAFF.

The J gene is TRBJ1-5, the V gene TRBV19; D gene unclear. The CDR3 has 12 residues. Germline V gene sequence: CDR1 LNHDA, CDR2 SQIVND (reference sequence). Trimming left V 5 bases short and J 3 bases short, with 5 bases between. The CDR3 reads CASSPNNQPQHF. In DNA form, the CDR3 reads TGTGCCAGTAGTCCCAACAATCAGCCCCAGCATTTT.